Each of the 27 T cell receptor beta chains below was sequenced from the same sample in a study of control samples from healthy donors and cancer patients. Assay used: immunoSEQ multiplex PCR; TCRdb lists only in-frame clones, some missing. The table lists approximately 150,000 clones, roughly nine tenths of them singletons, with under 9% in the top ten. Source material: PBMCs. All receptors derive from a man aged 45-60 years with head and neck cancer.

The chain employs TRBV11-3 and TRBJ2-7; D may be TRBD1 (6 bases). From germline, CDR1 is SGHNT and CDR2 YENEEA. V lost 3 bases, J lost 2 bases, and 14 bases lay in between. This CDR3 has 15 residues. The CDR3: CASSFAGTPTYEQYF. CDR3 in DNA: TGTGCCAGCAGCTTCGCCGGGACACCCACCTACGAGCAGTACTTC.

This rearrangement joins TRBV5-1 to TRBJ2-7; D may match TRBD1 or TRBD2 (5 bases each). The germline V gene encodes CDR1 SGHRS and CDR2 YFSETQ. V lost 5 bases, J lost 0 bases, and 6 bases lay in between. This CDR3 is 12 amino acids long. The CDR3 protein is CASRGDSYEQYF. The CDR3 coding sequence is TGCGCCAGCAGGGGGGACTCCTACGAGCAGTACTTC.

The chain links TRBV27 to TRBJ2-7; 11 nucleotides align to TRBD2. The CDR3 has 13 residues. J gave up 5 bases and V 6 bases, and 3 bases lay outside the gene matches. Germline CDR1 reads MNHEY; CDR2 reads SMNVEV (reference sequence). The CDR3 loop is CASRLAGANEQYF. The CDR3 nucleotides read TGTGCCAGCAGACTAGCGGGAGCCAACGAGCAGTACTTC.

The rearrangement uses TRBV2 and TRBJ1-5; 8 positions agree with TRBD1. The length of the CDR3 is 15 residues. Germline-derived CDR1 and CDR2 are SNHLY and FYNNEI. V shed 6 bases, J shed 6 bases, and the junction held 10 bases outside the gene matches. CDR3 nucleotide sequence: TGTGCCAGCAGCGCGGGACAGGCCCGAGGTCAGCCCCAGCATTTT. Encoded protein: CASSAGQARGQPQHF. The full variable domain, in which reference TRBV2 and TRBJ1-5 provide the parts outside the CDR3, is EPEVTQTPSHQVTQMGQEVILRCVPISNHLYFYWYRQILGQKVEFLVSFYNNEISEKSEIFDDQFSVERPDGSNFTLKIRSTKLEDSAMYFCASSAGQARGQPQHFGDGTRLSIL.

This chain links TRBV28 with TRBJ2-3, with 8 bases identical to TRBD2. Unmatched junction bases numbered 8, after V lost 2 bases and J lost 4 bases. This CDR3 is 16 amino acids long. Germline-derived CDR1 and CDR2 are MDHEN and SYDVKM. The CDR3 here is CASSLPGARGADTQYF. The CDR3 DNA sequence: TGTGCCAGCAGTTTACCGGGTGCGCGGGGGGCAGATACGCAGTATTTT.

The genes are TRBV6-5 and TRBJ2-1; 11 positions match TRBD1. This CDR3 is built from 14 residues. The trim removed 4 bases at V and 8 bases at J, leaving 4 bases unmatched. The V gene's germline CDR1 is MNHEY and CDR2 SVGAGI. CDR3 DNA sequence: TGTGCCAGCAGTTCCGGGACAGGGGGGGATGAGCAGTTCTTC. This sequence encodes CASSSGTGGDEQFF.

The chain employs TRBV4-1 and TRBJ2-2, with D unclear. The CDR3 length is 15 residues. The germline V gene has CDR1 MGHRA and CDR2 YSYEKL. V lost 6 bases, J lost 6 bases, and 17 bases lay in between. The DNA of the CDR3 is TGCGCCAGCAGTCCGACCCCCCTTGGGGCCGGGGAGCTGTTTTTT. As protein: CASSPTPLGAGELFF.

This clone was counted a single time. V usage is TRBV5-8 and J usage is TRBJ2-5, with 13 bases identical to TRBD2. The junction had 9 bases not matched to a gene; V was cut back by 0 bases and J by 4 bases. CDR1 is SGHTS and CDR2 is YDEGEE in the germline V gene. The CDR3 runs to 18 residues. CDR3 DNA: TGTGCCAGCAGCTTGGCTACTACTAGCGGGGGGGCCAGAGAGACCCAGTACTTC. Its protein is CASSLATTSGGARETQYF.

This chain links TRBV11-1 with TRBJ2-7; 10 bases map to TRBD1. Germline lookup yields CDR1 SGHAT and CDR2 FQDESV (reference sequence). J lost 2 bases, V lost 5 bases, and 6 bases had no gene match. There are 15 residues in the CDR3. The DNA of the CDR3 is TGTGCCAGCAGCCCCGGGGGGACAGGGGCCTACGAGCAGTACTTC. Translation gives CASSPGGTGAYEQYF.

The chain carries TRBV5-1 and TRBJ2-2, with D maybe TRBD1 (5 bases). The CDR3 contains 14 residues. Germline V gene lookup returns CDR1 SGHRS and CDR2 YFSETQ. V lost 4 bases, J lost 3 bases, and 10 bases lay in between. The CDR3 sequence is CASSDRPDTGELFF. The CDR3 coding sequence is TGCGCCAGCAGCGACAGACCCGACACCGGGGAGCTGTTTTTT.

This clone was picked up one time. V and J are TRBV18 and TRBJ2-1; possible D gene TRBD1, 5 bases. Germline CDR1 is KGHSH and CDR2 is LQKENI. Trimming pared 2 bases from V and 4 bases from J, leaving 9 bases between. The CDR3 loop spans 14 amino acids. DNA for the CDR3: TGTGCCAGCTCACCATGGACACTGTACAATGAGCAGTTCTTC. Translating gives CASSPWTLYNEQFF.

The CDR3 spells CASSVGQGLEETQYF. The CDR3 DNA follows: TGTGCCAGTAGTGTCGGACAGGGGTTAGAAGAGACCCAGTACTTC. V and J are TRBV19 and TRBJ2-5, with 9 bases identical to TRBD1. The V gene end was trimmed by 5 bases and the J gene end by 3 bases; junction bases not matched to a gene: 7. The V gene's germline CDR1 is LNHDA and CDR2 SQIVND (reference sequence). The CDR3 has 15 residues.

The chain recombines TRBV27 with TRBJ1-2, with 8 bases lining up with TRBD1. The CDR3 runs 18 residues. After removal of 5 bases from V and 0 bases from J, the junction contained 14 bases not matched to a gene. Germline V gives CDR1 MNHEY, CDR2 SMNVEV (reference sequence). The CDR3 bases are TGTGCCAGCAGTCGCGTAACCGGGACAGGAAGTTCTAACTATGGCTACACCTTC. This gives the protein CASSRVTGTGSSNYGYTF.

The rearrangement links TRBV5-5 to TRBJ2-1; TRBD2 might be the D (6 bases). From germline, CDR1 is SGHKS and CDR2 YYEKEE (reference sequence). The ends were cut back, 7 bases at V and 6 bases at J, with 14 bases in the middle. The CDR3 is 13 amino acids. The CDR3 reads CASVPGAGNEQFF. The CDR3 DNA sequence: TGTGCCAGCGTGCCGGGAGCCGGCAATGAGCAGTTCTTC. The entire variable domain, with the rest obtained from reference TRBV5-5 and TRBJ2-1, is as follows: DAGVTQSPTHLIKTRGQQVTLRCSPISGHKSVSWYQQVLGQGPQFIFQYYEKEERGRGNFPDRFSARQFPNYSSELNVNALLLGDSALYLCASVPGAGNEQFFGPGTRLTVL.

The chain employs TRBV6-5 and TRBJ2-7, with D maybe TRBD1 (6 bases). V lost 6 bases and J lost 6, with 18 bases in between. The CDR3 spans 14 residues. Per germline, CDR1 MNHEY and CDR2 SVGAGI. The CDR3 coding sequence is TGTGCCAGCAGACAACAACAGGGTCCTGGCGAGCAGTACTTC. This gives the protein CASRQQQGPGEQYF.

Concerning this clone itself: Germline is not matched at one junction end, which may reflect a read error. CDR3 loop: CASSMTGSNQLQHF. For the CDR3, the DNA is TGTGCCAGCAGTATGACAGGGAGCAATCAGCTCCAGCATTTT. The chain has TRBV2 and TRBJ1-5, with 7 bases matching TRBD1. CDR3 length: 14 amino acids. Germline CDR1 and CDR2: SNHLY and FYNNEI. Variable domain in full (rest from reference TRBV2 and TRBJ1-5): EPEVTQTPSHQVTQMGQEVILRCVPISNHLYFYWYRQILGQKVEFLVSFYNNEISEKSEIFDDQFSVERPDGSNFTLKIRSTKLEDSAMYFCASSMTGSNQLQHFGDGTRLSIL.

The rearrangement joins TRBV27 to TRBJ1-5; D is ambiguous. There are 12 residues in the CDR3. V dropped 1 base and J dropped 6 bases, with 4 bases sitting between them. Germline CDR1 is MNHEY and CDR2 is SMNVEV (reference sequence). CDR3 residues: CASSLFGQPQHF. Written as DNA, the CDR3 is TGTGCCAGCAGTTTATTTGGTCAGCCCCAGCATTTT.

V and J are TRBV10-3 and TRBJ1-5; D gene uncertain. Germline V CDR1 and CDR2: ENHRY, SYGVKD. The CDR3 is 13 residues long. The germline V and J ends were trimmed by 4 bases and 8 bases, with 12 bases remaining between them. The CDR3 DNA follows: TGTGCCATCAGTGCCCTGGGAGGAGAGCCCCAGCATTTT. Encoded protein: CAISALGGEPQHF.

The chain employs TRBV19 and TRBJ2-1; perhaps TRBD2 as D (6 bases). Germline CDR1 LNHDA, CDR2 SQIVND (reference sequence). CDR3 length: 14 residues. V lost 5 bases and J 4 bases, leaving 12 bases between the germline ends. In nucleotides, the CDR3 is TGTGCCAGTAGTCCCCTAGCGTCATACAATGAGCAGTTCTTC. Encoded protein: CASSPLASYNEQFF.

The CDR3, as DNA: TGCGCCAGCAGTTATGGAAACACCATATATTTT. Encoded protein: CASSYGNTIYF. The chain carries TRBV5-1 and TRBJ1-3, with D unresolved. The V gene's germline CDR1 is SGHRS and CDR2 YFSETQ. The CDR3 loop spans 11 amino acids. With 5 bases removed from V and 3 bases from J, the gap between germline ends came to 3 bases.

The chain uses TRBV4-1 and TRBJ2-2, with D tentatively TRBD1 (9 bases). V lost 1 base and J 5 bases, leaving 20 bases between the germline ends. Germline values: CDR1 MGHRA, CDR2 YSYEKL. The CDR3 totals 18 residues. DNA of the CDR3: TGCGCCAGCAGCCAAGGCGAGATTAGCGGGACAGGGACCGGGGAGCTGTTTTTT. It translates to CASSQGEISGTGTGELFF.

The CDR3: CASSKVQGALAGELFF. The CDR3 nucleotides are TGTGCCAGTAGTAAGGTACAGGGGGCTCTCGCCGGGGAGCTGTTTTTT. The chain is built from TRBV19 and TRBJ2-2; TRBD1 matches 9 bases. Germline V gene sequence: CDR1 LNHDA, CDR2 SQIVND (reference sequence). J lost 6 bases, V lost 4 bases, and 9 bases had no gene match. The CDR3 extends over 16 amino acids.

This chain connects TRBV27 to TRBJ2-1, with 10 bases identical to TRBD2. V gave up 2 bases and J gave up 7 bases; unmatched junction bases: 2. This CDR3 has 14 residues. The germline CDR1 and CDR2 sequences are MNHEY and SMNVEV (reference sequence). The CDR3 protein is CASSLLAGVNEQFF. The CDR3 DNA reads TGTGCCAGCAGTTTACTAGCGGGAGTAAATGAGCAGTTCTTC.

This clone was seen only a few times. This rearrangement joins TRBV19 to TRBJ2-7; TRBD1 or TRBD2 may be the D gene (5 bases each). From germline, CDR1 is LNHDA and CDR2 SQIVND (reference sequence). Between the trimmed V and J ends, which lost 6 bases and 4 bases, there was a span of 16 bases. The CDR3 extends over 14 amino acids. CDR3 DNA sequence: TGTGCCAGTAGCAGCACGGGACCCGCGTACGAGCAGTACTTC. It is translated as CASSSTGPAYEQYF.

V usage is TRBV5-4 and J usage is TRBJ1-6; D might be TRBD1 (6 bases). The V gene lost 4 bases and the J gene lost 8 bases, with 19 bases spanning the gap. The germline CDR1 and CDR2 sequences are SGHNT and YYREEE (reference sequence). The CDR3 spans 16 residues. CDR3 region: CASSHSPAGADSPLHF. DNA for the CDR3: TGTGCCAGCAGCCACTCCCCGGCGGGGGCGGATTCACCCCTCCACTTT.

This sequence joins TRBV7-2 and TRBJ2-5, with D maybe TRBD1 (5 bases). CDR3 size: 12 residues. In germline, CDR1 is SGHTA, CDR2 FQGNSA. V lost 5 bases and J 7 bases, leaving 11 bases between the germline ends. CDR3 nucleotides: TGTGCCAGCAGCCCGTATAGGGGGACCCAGTACTTC. Its protein is CASSPYRGTQYF.

This clone turned up a few times. The sample carries other DNA sequences with the same CDR3. The rearrangement uses TRBV5-6 and TRBJ2-2, with 13 bases identical to TRBD2. The CDR3 has 16 residues. The V segment lost 0 bases and the J segment 4 bases; nucleotides outside the gene matches: 0. Germline loops: CDR1 SGHDT, CDR2 YYEEEE. The CDR3 coding sequence is TGTGCCAGCAGCTTGGGACTAGCGGGAGGCACCGGGGAGCTGTTTTTT. Translating gives CASSLGLAGGTGELFF.